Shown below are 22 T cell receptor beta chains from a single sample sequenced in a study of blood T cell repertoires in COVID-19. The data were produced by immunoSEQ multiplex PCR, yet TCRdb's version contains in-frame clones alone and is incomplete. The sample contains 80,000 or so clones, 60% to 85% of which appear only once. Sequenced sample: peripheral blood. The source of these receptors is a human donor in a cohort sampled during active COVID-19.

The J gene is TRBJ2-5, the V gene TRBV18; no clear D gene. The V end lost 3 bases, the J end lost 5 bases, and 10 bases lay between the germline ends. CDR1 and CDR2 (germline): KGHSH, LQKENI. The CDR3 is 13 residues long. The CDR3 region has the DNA TGTGCCAGCTCACCTGGTAGTAGTGAGACCCAGTACTTC. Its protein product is CASSPGSSETQYF.

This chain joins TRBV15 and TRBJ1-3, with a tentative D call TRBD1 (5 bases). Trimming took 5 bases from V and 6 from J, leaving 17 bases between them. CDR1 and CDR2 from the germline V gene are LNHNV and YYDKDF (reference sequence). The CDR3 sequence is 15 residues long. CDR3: CATSRSPGAANTIYF. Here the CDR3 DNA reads TGTGCCACCAGCCGGTCGCCTGGGGCGGCAAACACCATATATTTT.

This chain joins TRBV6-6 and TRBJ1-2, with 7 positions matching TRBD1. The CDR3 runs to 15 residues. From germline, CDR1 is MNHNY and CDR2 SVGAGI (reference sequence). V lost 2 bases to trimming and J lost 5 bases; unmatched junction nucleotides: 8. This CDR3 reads CASSYDPGQKYGYTF. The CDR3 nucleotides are TGTGCCAGCAGTTACGACCCGGGACAGAAGTATGGCTACACCTTC.

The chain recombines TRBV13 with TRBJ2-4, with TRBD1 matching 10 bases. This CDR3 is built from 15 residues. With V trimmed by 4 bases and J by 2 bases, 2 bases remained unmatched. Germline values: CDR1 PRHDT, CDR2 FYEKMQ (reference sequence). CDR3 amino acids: CASSWGQGTKNIQYF. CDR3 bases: TGTGCCAGCAGCTGGGGACAGGGGACCAAAAACATTCAGTACTTC. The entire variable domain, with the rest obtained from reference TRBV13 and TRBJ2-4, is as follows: AAGVIQSPRHLIKEKRETATLKCYPIPRHDTVYWYQQGPGQDPQFLISFYEKMQSDKGSIPDRFSAQQFSDYHSELNMSSLELGDSALYFCASSWGQGTKNIQYFGAGTRLSVL.

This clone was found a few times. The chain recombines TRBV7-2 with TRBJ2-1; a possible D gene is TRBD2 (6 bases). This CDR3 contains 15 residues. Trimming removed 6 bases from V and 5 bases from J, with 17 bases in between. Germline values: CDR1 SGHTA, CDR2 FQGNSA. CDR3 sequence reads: CASRPPSVVHNEQFF. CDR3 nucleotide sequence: TGTGCCAGCAGGCCTCCTAGCGTAGTGCACAATGAGCAGTTCTTC.

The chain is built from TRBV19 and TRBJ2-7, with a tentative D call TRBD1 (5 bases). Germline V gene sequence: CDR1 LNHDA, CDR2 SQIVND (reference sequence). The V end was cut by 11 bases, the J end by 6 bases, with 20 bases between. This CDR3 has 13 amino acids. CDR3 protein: CAHTCRALIEQYF. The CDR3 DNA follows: TGTGCCCATACCTGCAGGGCCCTGATCGAGCAGTACTTC.

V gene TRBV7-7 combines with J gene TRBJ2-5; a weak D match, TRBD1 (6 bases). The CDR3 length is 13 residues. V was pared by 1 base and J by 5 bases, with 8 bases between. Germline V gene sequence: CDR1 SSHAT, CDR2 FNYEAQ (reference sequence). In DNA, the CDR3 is TGTGCCAGCAGCTTAGACAGGGTGGAGACCCAGTACTTC. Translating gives CASSLDRVETQYF.

CDR3 loop: CAWSVPGGGGSNQPQHF. DNA for the CDR3: TGTGCCTGGAGTGTACCCGGGGGCGGGGGTAGCAATCAGCCCCAGCATTTT. This rearrangement joins TRBV30 to TRBJ1-5, with D tentatively TRBD1 (6 bases). V dropped 0 bases and J dropped 0 bases, with 15 bases sitting between them. This CDR3 region has 17 residues. Germline CDR1 reads GTSNPN; CDR2 reads SVGIG (reference sequence).

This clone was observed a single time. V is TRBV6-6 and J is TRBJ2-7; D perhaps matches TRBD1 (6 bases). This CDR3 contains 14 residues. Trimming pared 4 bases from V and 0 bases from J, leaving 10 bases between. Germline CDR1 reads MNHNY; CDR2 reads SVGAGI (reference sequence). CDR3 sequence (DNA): TGTGCCAGCAGTTGGACAGCTGACTCCTACGAGCAGTACTTC. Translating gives CASSWTADSYEQYF.

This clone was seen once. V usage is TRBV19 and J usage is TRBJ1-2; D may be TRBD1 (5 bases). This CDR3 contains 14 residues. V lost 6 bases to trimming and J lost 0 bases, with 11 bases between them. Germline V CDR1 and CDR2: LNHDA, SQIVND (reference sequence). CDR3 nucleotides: TGTGCCAGTAGCCTAGGGGCTGCTAACTATGGCTACACCTTC. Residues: CASSLGAANYGYTF.

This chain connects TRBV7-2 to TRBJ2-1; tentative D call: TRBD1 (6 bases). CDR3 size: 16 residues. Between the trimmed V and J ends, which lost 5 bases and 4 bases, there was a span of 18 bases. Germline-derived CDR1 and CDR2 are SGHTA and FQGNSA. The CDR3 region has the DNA TGTGCCAGCAGCCCCAGGGGAAGGGGACCGTACAATGAGCAGTTCTTC. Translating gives CASSPRGRGPYNEQFF. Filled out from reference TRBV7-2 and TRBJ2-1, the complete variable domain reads GAGVSQSPSNKVTEKGKDVELRCDPISGHTALYWYRQSLGQGLEFLIYFQGNSAPDKSGLPSDRFSAERTGGSVSTLTIQRTQQEDSAVYLCASSPRGRGPYNEQFFGPGTRLTVL.

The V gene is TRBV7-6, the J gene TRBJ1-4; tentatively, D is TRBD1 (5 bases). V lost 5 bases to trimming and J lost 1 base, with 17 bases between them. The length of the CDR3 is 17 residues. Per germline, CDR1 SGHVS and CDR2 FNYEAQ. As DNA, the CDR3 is TGTGCCAGCAGCCCGTCAGATGGGGCAGAAACTAATGAAAAACTGTTTTTT. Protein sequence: CASSPSDGAETNEKLFF.

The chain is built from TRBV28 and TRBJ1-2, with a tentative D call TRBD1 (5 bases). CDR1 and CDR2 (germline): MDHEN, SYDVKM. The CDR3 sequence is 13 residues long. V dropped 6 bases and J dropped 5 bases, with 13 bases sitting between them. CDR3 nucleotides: TGTGCCAGCAGCCCCTCGGGGGGGTATGGCTACACCTTC. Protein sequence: CASSPSGGYGYTF.

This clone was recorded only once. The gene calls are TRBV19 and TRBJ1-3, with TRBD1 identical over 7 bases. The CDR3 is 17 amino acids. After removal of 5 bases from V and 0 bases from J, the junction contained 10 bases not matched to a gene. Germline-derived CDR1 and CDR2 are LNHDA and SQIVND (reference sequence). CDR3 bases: TGTGCCAGTAGTCCCTTGACAGGGAAGAGCTCTGGAAACACCATATATTTT. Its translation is CASSPLTGKSSGNTIYF.

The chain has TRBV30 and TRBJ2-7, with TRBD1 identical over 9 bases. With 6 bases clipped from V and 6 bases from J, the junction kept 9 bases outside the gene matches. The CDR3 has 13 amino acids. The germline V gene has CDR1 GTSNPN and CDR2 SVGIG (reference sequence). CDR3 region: CACHRGRAGEQYF. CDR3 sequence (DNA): TGTGCCTGCCACAGGGGGCGAGCGGGCGAGCAGTACTTC.

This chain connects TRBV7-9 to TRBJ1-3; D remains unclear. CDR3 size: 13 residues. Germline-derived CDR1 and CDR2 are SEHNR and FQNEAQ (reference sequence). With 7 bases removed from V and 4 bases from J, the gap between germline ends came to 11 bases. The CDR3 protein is CASTFGGGNTIYF. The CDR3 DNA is TGTGCCAGCACCTTCGGAGGCGGAAACACCATATATTTT.

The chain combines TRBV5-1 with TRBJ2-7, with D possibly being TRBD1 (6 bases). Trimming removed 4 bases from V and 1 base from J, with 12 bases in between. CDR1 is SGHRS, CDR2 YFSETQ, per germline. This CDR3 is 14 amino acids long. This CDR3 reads CASSTGQLSYEQYF. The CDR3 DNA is TGCGCCAGCAGCACCGGACAGCTTTCCTACGAGCAGTACTTC.

The CDR3 DNA is TGTGCCAGCAGTGATTGGACACTTAGCACTGAAGCTTTCTTT. Translation: CASSDWTLSTEAFF. The chain has TRBV2 and TRBJ1-1, with D possibly matching TRBD1 (5 bases). The CDR3 is made up of 14 amino acids. The V and J ends lost 3 bases and 4 bases respectively, with 12 bases between them. Germline lookup yields CDR1 SNHLY and CDR2 FYNNEI. The whole variable domain, remainder taken from reference TRBV2 and TRBJ1-1, is EPEVTQTPSHQVTQMGQEVILRCVPISNHLYFYWYRQILGQKVEFLVSFYNNEISEKSEIFDDQFSVERPDGSNFTLKIRSTKLEDSAMYFCASSDWTLSTEAFFGQGTRLTVV.

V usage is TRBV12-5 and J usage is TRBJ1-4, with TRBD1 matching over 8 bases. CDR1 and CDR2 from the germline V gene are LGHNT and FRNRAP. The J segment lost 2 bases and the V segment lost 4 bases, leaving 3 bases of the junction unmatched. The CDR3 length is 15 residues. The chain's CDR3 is CASGSQGATNEKLFF. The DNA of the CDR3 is TGTGCTAGTGGTTCCCAGGGGGCCACTAATGAAAAACTGTTTTTT.

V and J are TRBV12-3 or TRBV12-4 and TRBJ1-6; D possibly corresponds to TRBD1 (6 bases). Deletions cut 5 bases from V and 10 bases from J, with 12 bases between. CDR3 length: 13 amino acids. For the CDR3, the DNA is TGTGCCAGCAGTCCAGGGGTTTGGTCACCCCTCCACTTT. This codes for CASSPGVWSPLHF.

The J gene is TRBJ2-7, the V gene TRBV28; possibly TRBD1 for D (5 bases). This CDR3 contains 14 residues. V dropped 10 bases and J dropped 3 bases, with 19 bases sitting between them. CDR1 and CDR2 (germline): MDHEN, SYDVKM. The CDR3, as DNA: TGTGCCACCGTTGGAAGGGGTGCGTTCTACGAGCAGTACTTC. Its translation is CATVGRGAFYEQYF. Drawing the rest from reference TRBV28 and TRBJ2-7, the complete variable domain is DVKVTQSSRYLVKRTGEKVFLECVQDMDHENMFWYRQDPGLGLRLIYFSYDVKMKEKGDIPEGYSVSREKKERFSLILESASTNQTSMYLCATVGRGAFYEQYFGPGTRLTVT.

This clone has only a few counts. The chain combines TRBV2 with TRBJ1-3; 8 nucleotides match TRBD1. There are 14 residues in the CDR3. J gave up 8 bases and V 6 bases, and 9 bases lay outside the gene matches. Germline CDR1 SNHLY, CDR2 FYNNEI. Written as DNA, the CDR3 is TGTGCCAGCAGGCCCGCGGACAGGGACCACACCATATATTTT. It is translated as CASRPADRDHTIYF.